This T cell receptor beta chain was retrieved from a study of T cells in Graves' hyperthyroidism and ophthalmopathy (dated by TCRdb to the late 2010s). At the level of the whole study: Peripheral blood was collected at initial diagnosis, before any treatment. A discovery cohort of roughly 100 patients, about 44 with Graves' ophthalmopathy and roughly 59 with stable Graves' hyperthyroidism, was used to find distinguishing TCR V-J signatures. Prospective prediction of ophthalmopathy was tested in an independent validation cohort consisting of about 20 hyperthyroidism patients and around 16 patients who later progressed to ophthalmopathy. The approximately 100 discovery patients were divided at random into training and test sets in a 7:3 ratio. In six Graves' hyperthyroidism patients, the study also compared T-cell repertoires from thyroid tissue with T-cell repertoires from blood. After blood sampling, hyperthyroidism patients were treated with methimazole at a starting dose of 30 mg daily, and ophthalmopathy patients were treated with high-dose intravenous methylprednisolone. TCR Vbeta CDR3 sequencing of 130 to 150 peripheral blood samples (43 ophthalmopathy, roughly 74 hyperthyroidism and approximately 17 progressor patients) is reported in the paper. What the authors observed across the whole study: Blood samples also contained most of the expanded thyroid clonotypes (frequency above 0.001), which suggests that blood repertoires may reflect thyroid immune responses. A 13 V-J signature model separated ophthalmopathy from stable hyperthyroidism, with over 85% sensitivity and 81.08% specificity in cross-validation and 80%/75% in testing. During validation, the model predicted progression to ophthalmopathy a median of approximately 6 months ahead of onset, with around 71% sensitivity and almost 75% specificity. No statistical method was used to fix the sample size in advance, and group allocation was not hidden from the investigators.

Ophthalmopathy patients had moderately to severely active disease, Clinical Activity Score of at least 3, NOSPECS grade of at least 4, and duration under 3 months. The study excluded patients with uncontrolled infections, other autoimmune diseases, pregnancy or lactation. Diagnoses were established on the basis of clinical symptoms, serum thyroxine and TRAb, thyroid ultrasound, and orbital computed tomography. PBMCs were isolated from 8 to 10 ml of fresh peripheral blood by Ficoll-Paque density gradient centrifugation. Total RNA was extracted using Trizol reagent, and RNA quality was assessed on an Agilent 2100 Bioanalyzer. This clonotype was picked up many times. This clone's antigen is unknown. No much larger clonotype is one base removed from it; base qualities were not supplied. Amplification of TCR beta CDR3 regions was carried out from RNA transcripts. The TCR CDR3 was subjected to a first round of RT-PCR using the HTBI primer set and the Qiagen OneStep RT-PCR kit. Libraries were constructed in a second round of multiplex PCR, after which size selection and purification were performed. Sequencing of the libraries was done on an Illumina HiSeq2000 using paired-end 100 bp reads. In the original analysis: SOAPnuke was used to process the raw data, throwing out any read that contained adapters or uncalled bases, had a mean Phred below 15, or lacked an exact constant-primer or identifier match. High-quality paired reads were merged with COPE v1.2.5, and unique nucleotide sequences were defined as clonotypes. MiTCR v1.1 was used to align clonotypes to the IMGT TRBV, TRBD and TRBJ reference segments. Analysis was restricted to V-J combinations with a frequency above 0.0001, which covered roughly 99% of repertoires. The TCS score was defined as F50 (clonal expansion) divided by E x V (chaos), with BLOSUM62-based TCRdist calculated between CDR3 peptides within each V-J. Welch's t-statistics and random forest reduced roughly 500 V-J features to under 15, which were used in a naive Bayes classifier (R e1071). The public reads were reprocessed in TCRdb via fastp at Q25 and MiXCR, keeping in-frame beta chains. CDR3 protein duplicates are merged, each entry listing the most common genes and DNA. These V and J calls rely on TCRdb rather than the paper's analysis. In this sample the table shows 300,000 or so distinct CDR3 sequences, approximately 15% of which occur a single time. About 50% of the sample lies in the top ten.

The junction shows trimming of 2 bases on V and 3 bases on J, plus 8 bases between the germline ends. The CDR3 runs 14 residues from the cysteine to the phenylalanine. The kept DNA is CDR3 alone, 42 bases in frame from the first base. CDR1 and CDR2, per the germline V gene, are KGHSH and LQKENI. The V and J segments used are TRBV18 and TRBJ1-3, with the D gene not clear enough to name. The source is a woman in her fifties or sixties with Graves' ophthalmopathy. The sequenced sample was blood. This receptor carries the CDR3 CASSPGMFGNTIYF. The nucleotides are TGTGCCAGCTCACCAGGAATGTTTGGAAACACCATATATTTT.